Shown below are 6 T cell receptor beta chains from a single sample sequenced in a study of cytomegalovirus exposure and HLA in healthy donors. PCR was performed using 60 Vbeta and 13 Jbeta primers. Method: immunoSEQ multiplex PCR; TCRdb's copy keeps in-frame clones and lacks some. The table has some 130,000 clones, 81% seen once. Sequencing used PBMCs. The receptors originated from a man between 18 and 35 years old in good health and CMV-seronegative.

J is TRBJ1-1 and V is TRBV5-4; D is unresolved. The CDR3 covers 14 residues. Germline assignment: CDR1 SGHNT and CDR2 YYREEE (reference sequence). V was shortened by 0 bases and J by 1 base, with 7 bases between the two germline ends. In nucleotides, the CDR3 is TGTGCCAGCAGCTTGGCCCAATCGAACACTGAAGCTTTCTTT. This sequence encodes CASSLAQSNTEAFF.

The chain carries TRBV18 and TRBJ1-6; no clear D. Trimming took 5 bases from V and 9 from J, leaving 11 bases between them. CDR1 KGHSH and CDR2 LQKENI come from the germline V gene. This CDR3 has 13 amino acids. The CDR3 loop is CASSFEEFSPLHF. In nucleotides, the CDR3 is TGTGCCAGCTCATTCGAGGAGTTTTCACCCCTCCACTTT. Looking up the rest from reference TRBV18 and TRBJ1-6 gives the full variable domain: NAGVMQNPRHLVRRRGQEARLRCSPMKGHSHVYWYRQLPEEGLKFMVYLQKENIIDESGMPKERFSAEFPKEGPSILRIQQVVRGDSAAYFCASSFEEFSPLHFGNGTRLTVT.

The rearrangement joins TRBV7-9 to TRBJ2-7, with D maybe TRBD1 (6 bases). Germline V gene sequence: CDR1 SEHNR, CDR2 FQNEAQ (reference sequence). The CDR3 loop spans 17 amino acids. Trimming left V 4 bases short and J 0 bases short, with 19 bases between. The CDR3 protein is CASSSRTARGSSYEQYF. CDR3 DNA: TGTGCCAGCAGCTCGAGGACAGCGAGGGGCAGCTCCTACGAGCAGTACTTC.

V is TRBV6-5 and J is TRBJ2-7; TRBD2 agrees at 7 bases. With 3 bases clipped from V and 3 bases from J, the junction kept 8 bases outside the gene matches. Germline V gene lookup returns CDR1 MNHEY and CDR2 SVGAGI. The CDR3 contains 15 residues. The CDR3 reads CASSYLQGGVYEQYF. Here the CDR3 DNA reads TGTGCCAGCAGTTATCTTCAGGGAGGGGTCTACGAGCAGTACTTC.

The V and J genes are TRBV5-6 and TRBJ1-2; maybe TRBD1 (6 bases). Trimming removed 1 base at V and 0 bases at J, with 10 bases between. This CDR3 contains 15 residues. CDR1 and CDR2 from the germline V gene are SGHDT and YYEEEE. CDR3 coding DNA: TGTGCCAGCAGCTTGAGGGACATACCTAACTATGGCTACACCTTC. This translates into CASSLRDIPNYGYTF.

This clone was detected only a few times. In DNA, the CDR3 is TGTGCCAGCACCATACAGGGCATTGACGAAAAACTGTTTTTT. This codes for CASTIQGIDEKLFF. V and J are TRBV5-4 and TRBJ1-4; a weak D match, TRBD1 (6 bases). The germline gives CDR1 SGHNT, CDR2 YYREEE (reference sequence). CDR3 length: 14 residues. The V end was cut by 6 bases, the J end by 8 bases, with 17 bases between. Together with reference TRBV5-4 and TRBJ1-4, the CDR3 gives the full variable domain: ETGVTQSPTHLIKTRGQQVTLRCSSQSGHNTVSWYQQALGQGPQFIFQYYREEENGRGNFPPRFSGLQFPNYSSELNVNALELDDSALYLCASTIQGIDEKLFFGSGTQLSVL.